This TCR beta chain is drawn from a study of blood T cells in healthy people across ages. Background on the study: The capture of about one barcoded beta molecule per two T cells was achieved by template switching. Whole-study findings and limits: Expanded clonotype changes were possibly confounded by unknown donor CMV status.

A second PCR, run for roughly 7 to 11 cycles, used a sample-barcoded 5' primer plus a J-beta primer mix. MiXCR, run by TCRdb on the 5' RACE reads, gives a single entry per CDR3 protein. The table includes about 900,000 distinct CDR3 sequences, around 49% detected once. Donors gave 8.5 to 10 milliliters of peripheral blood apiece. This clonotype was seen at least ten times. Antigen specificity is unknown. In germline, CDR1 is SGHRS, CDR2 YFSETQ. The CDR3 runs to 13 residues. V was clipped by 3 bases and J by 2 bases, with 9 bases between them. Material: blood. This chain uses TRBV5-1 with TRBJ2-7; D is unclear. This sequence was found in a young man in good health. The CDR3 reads CASSYPGTYEQYF. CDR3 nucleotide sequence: TGCGCCAGCAGCTACCCAGGCACCTACGAGCAGTACTTC.